A selection of T cell receptor beta chains follows, all from one sample in a study of blood T cell repertoires in COVID-19. Sequenced by immunoSEQ multiplex PCR; TCRdb stores in-frame clones only, minus some. The table lists 300,000 to 450,000 clones, roughly 90% of them singletons. Sequencing was performed on PBMCs or T cells enriched from blood (not recorded which). The source is a woman aged 30 to 39 who had been exposed to COVID-19. Each CDR3 is given with its conserved first and last residue. A D gene is named only where the DNA matches it firmly. A clone size is listed for some rows: how often the clone was seen (once, few, many), or a class if it is expanded.

TRBJ2-7 | NA | TRBV27 | NA | CASSSSREGASYEQYF | TGTGCCAGCAGTTCTTCCCGGGAGGGGGCTTCGTACGAGCAGTACTTC
TRBJ1-2 | NA | TRBV10-1 | few | CASTTPGESPVGYTF | TGCGCCAGCACCACCCCGGGGGAAAGCCCCGTTGGCTACACCTTC
TRBJ1-1 | TRBD1 | TRBV28 | NA | CASTIPGQNMNTEAFF | TGTGCCAGCACTATACCGGGACAGAACATGAACACTGAAGCTTTCTTT
TRBJ1-1 | NA | TRBV5-1 | NA | CASSLGAGARDPNTEAFF | TGCGCCAGCAGCTTAGGGGCGGGGGCCCGTGACCCGAACACTGAAGCTTTCTTT
TRBJ2-3 | TRBD2 | TRBV11-2 | NA | CASSLGILAGTDTQYF | TGTGCCAGCAGCTTAGGTATCCTAGCGGGCACAGATACGCAGTATTTT
TRBJ2-1 | TRBD1 | TRBV9 | NA | CASSTGTGVNEQFF | TGTGCCAGCAGCACCGGGACAGGGGTCAATGAGCAGTTCTTC
TRBJ1-5 | NA | TRBV2 | few | CASSEYIRGTQHF | TGTGCCAGCAGTGAATATATTAGGGGGACCCAGCATTTT
TRBJ1-1 | NA | TRBV29-1 | NA | CSVRTVNTEAFF | TGCAGCGTTCGGACAGTAAACACTGAAGCTTTCTTT
TRBJ1-6 | NA | TRBV19 | NA | CASVEANKNSPLHF | TGTGCCAGTGTTGAGGCCAACAAGAATTCACCCCTCCACTTT
TRBJ2-7 | NA | TRBV28 | NA | CASEIRDTAYEQYF | TGTGCCAGCGAGATACGGGACACCGCCTACGAGCAGTACTTC
TRBJ2-2 | TRBD2 | TRBV27 | NA | CASSLIPSGGTGELFF | TGTGCCAGCAGTTTAATACCTAGCGGAGGGACCGGGGAGCTGTTTTTT
TRBJ2-7 | NA | TRBV7-9 | NA | CASSPPDRLVDEQYF | TGTGCCAGCAGCCCACCTGACAGGCTAGTGGACGAGCAGTACTTC
TRBJ2-1 | NA | TRBV11-2 | NA | CASSRDRQFF | TGTGCCAGCAGCCGCGACAGGCAGTTCTTC
TRBJ2-3 | NA | TRBV9 | NA | CASSRRNPTDTQYF | TGTGCCAGCAGTCGGCGGAATCCCACAGATACGCAGTATTTT
TRBJ1-2 | TRBD1 | TRBV3-1/TRBV3-2 | NA | CASSHQQGAYGYTF | TGTGCCAGCAGCCACCAACAGGGGGCCTATGGCTACACCTTC
TRBJ1-1 | NA | TRBV30 | few | CAWMNGGSRTEAFF | TGTGCCTGGATGAATGGCGGGTCACGCACTGAAGCTTTCTTT
TRBJ2-2 | TRBD2 | TRBV19 | few | CASSIPSGSGGELFF | TGTGCCAGTAGTATACCTAGCGGGAGTGGCGGGGAGCTGTTTTTT
TRBJ2-3 | NA | TRBV9 | NA | CASSAQFPDTQYF | TGTGCCAGCAGCGCTCAGTTTCCAGATACGCAGTATTTT
TRBJ2-3 | TRBD2 | TRBV7-3 | NA | CASSLSPASGSGTDTQYF | TGTGCCAGCAGCTTATCCCCGGCTAGCGGGAGTGGCACAGATACGCAGTATTTT
TRBJ2-3 | NA | TRBV19 | NA | CASSRGGRTDTQYF | TGTGCCAGTTCCAGGGGCGGGAGAACAGATACGCAGTATTTT
TRBJ2-7 | NA | TRBV28 | NA | CASRRVPTYEQYF | TGTGCCAGCAGGCGGGTCCCCACCTACGAGCAGTACTTC
TRBJ2-1 | TRBD1 | TRBV11-2 | NA | CASSLPGTGGYNEQFF | TGTGCCAGCAGCTTACCCGGGACAGGGGGTTACAATGAGCAGTTCTTC
TRBJ2-1 | TRBD2 | TRBV19 | NA | CASSIGKGTSGRPGNEQFF | TGTGCCAGTAGTATCGGGAAAGGGACTAGCGGGAGGCCGGGTAATGAGCAGTTCTTC
TRBJ1-1 | NA | TRBV28 | few | CASSLDSRTEAFF | TGTGCCAGCAGTTTGGACTCGCGGACTGAAGCTTTCTTT
TRBJ2-1 | NA | TRBV7-9 | NA | CASSDPGWRDEQFF | TGTGCCAGCAGCGACCCGGGGTGGCGGGATGAGCAGTTCTTC
TRBJ2-3 | NA | TRBV28 | once | CASSLGGVLTDTQYF | TGTGCCAGCAGTTTGGGCGGGGTTCTCACAGATACGCAGTATTTT
TRBJ1-4 | TRBD1 | TRBV6-1 | NA | CASSEGGGTGDEKLFF | TGTGCCAGCAGTGAAGGCGGTGGGACAGGAGATGAAAAACTGTTTTTT
TRBJ1-1 | TRBD1 | TRBV4-1 | NA | CASSQDRQGGNTEAFF | TGCGCCAGCAGCCAAGATCGCCAGGGGGGGAACACTGAAGCTTTCTTT
TRBJ1-4 | TRBD1 | TRBV18 | NA | CASSPMGTGAANEKLFF | TGTGCCAGCTCACCGATGGGGACAGGGGCCGCGAATGAAAAACTGTTTTTT
TRBJ1-3 | NA | TRBV5-8 | few | CASSLRGFSGNTIYF | TGTGCCAGCAGCTTGCGGGGGTTCTCTGGAAACACCATATATTTT
TRBJ2-7 | TRBD1 | TRBV12-3/TRBV12-4 | once | CAIAYQGVVEQYF | TGTGCCATCGCCTATCAGGGGGTAGTCGAGCAGTACTTC
TRBJ2-2 | TRBD1 | TRBV18 | NA | CASSPNVPGQGTTGELFF | TGTGCCAGCTCACCAAACGTCCCTGGACAGGGGACGACCGGGGAGCTGTTTTTT
TRBJ2-1 | TRBD2 | TRBV9 | once | CASSVGSGGPIDEQFF | TGTGCCAGCAGCGTAGGATCGGGAGGGCCTATAGATGAGCAGTTCTTC
TRBJ1-6 | TRBD1 | TRBV28 | NA | CASSRQGNSPLHF | TGTGCCAGCAGCCGACAGGGTAATTCACCCCTCCACTTT
TRBJ1-6 | NA | TRBV19 | NA | CASTEPGVKGSPLHF | TGTGCCAGTACCGAACCGGGGGTAAAGGGTTCACCCCTCCACTTT
TRBJ1-3 | NA | TRBV7-6 | NA | CASSSWGQRGNTIYF | TGTGCCAGCAGCTCCTGGGGACAAAGAGGAAACACCATATATTTT
TRBJ1-5 | NA | TRBV2 | NA | CASISAGNQPQHF | TGTGCCAGCATCAGTGCGGGCAATCAGCCCCAGCATTTT
TRBJ2-1 | TRBD1 | TRBV2 | NA | CASSEGTGFNEQFF | TGTGCCAGCAGTGAAGGGACAGGGTTCAATGAGCAGTTCTTC
TRBJ1-2 | TRBD1 | TRBV11-2 | NA | CASRLRGQLYGYTF | TGTGCCAGCAGACTAAGGGGACAGCTCTATGGCTACACCTTC
TRBJ1-3 | NA | TRBV7-9 | NA | CASSLPGAGNTIYF | TGTGCCAGCAGCTTACCAGGCGCTGGAAACACCATATATTTT
TRBJ1-1 | NA | TRBV19 | NA | CASSIAGTLNTEAFF | TGTGCCAGTAGTATAGCAGGTACATTGAACACTGAAGCTTTCTTT
TRBJ2-7 | TRBD1 | TRBV5-4 | few | CASSLGQGPYEQYF | TGTGCCAGCAGCCTGGGACAGGGTCCCTACGAGCAGTACTTC
TRBJ1-3 | NA | TRBV14 | NA | CASSQDSSSGNTIYF | TGTGCCAGCAGCCAAGATTCCTCCTCTGGAAACACCATATATTTT
TRBJ2-7 | TRBD2 | TRBV27 | NA | CASGVGGELEQYF | TGTGCCAGCGGGGTCGGGGGGGAACTCGAGCAGTACTTC
TRBJ2-2 | NA | TRBV11-3 | NA | CASLLTGAGELFF | TGTGCCAGCCTACTGACGGGGGCCGGGGAGCTGTTTTTT
TRBJ1-1 | NA | TRBV2 | NA | CASSVRENTEAFF | TGTGCCAGCAGTGTCAGGGAGAACACTGAAGCTTTCTTT
TRBJ2-1 | NA | TRBV7-3 | NA | CASSLKVSSPTSYNEQFF | TGTGCCAGCAGCTTAAAGGTTTCTAGCCCGACTTCCTACAATGAGCAGTTCTTC
TRBJ2-2 | TRBD2 | TRBV19 | NA | CASSIRKAPGTSGSGNTGELFF | TGTGCCAGTAGTATCAGGAAAGCCCCCGGGACTAGCGGGAGTGGGAACACCGGGGAGCTGTTTTTT
TRBJ2-1 | NA | TRBV6-6 | NA | CASSPAVSSYNEQFF | TGTGCCAGCAGCCCCGCAGTAAGCTCCTACAATGAGCAGTTCTTC
TRBJ2-5 | NA | TRBV5-1 | NA | CASTLQETQYF | TGCGCCAGCACCCTACAAGAGACCCAGTACTTC
TRBJ2-5 | TRBD2 | TRBV9 | NA | CASSVGGTSGSSLEETQYF | TGTGCCAGCAGCGTAGGGGGGACTAGCGGGAGCTCTTTGGAAGAGACCCAGTACTTC
TRBJ1-2 | NA | TRBV28 | NA | CASLAQEGVWRTF | TGTGCCAGCCTCGCACAGGAAGGGGTCTGGCGCACCTTC
TRBJ2-6 | NA | TRBV6-5 | NA | CASYGGSGANVLTF | TGTGCCAGCTACGGGGGCTCTGGGGCCAACGTCCTGACTTTC
TRBJ2-2 | NA | TRBV19 | NA | CASSIQNTGELFF | TGTGCCAGTAGTATTCAGAACACCGGGGAGCTGTTTTTT